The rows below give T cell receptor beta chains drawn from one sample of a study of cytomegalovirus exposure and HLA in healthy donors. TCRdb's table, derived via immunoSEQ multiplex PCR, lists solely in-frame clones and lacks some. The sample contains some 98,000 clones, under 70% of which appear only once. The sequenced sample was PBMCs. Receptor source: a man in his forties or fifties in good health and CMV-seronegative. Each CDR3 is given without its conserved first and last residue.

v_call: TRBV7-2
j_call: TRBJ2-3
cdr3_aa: ASSLAQGSGGPNTQY

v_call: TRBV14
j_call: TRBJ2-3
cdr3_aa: ASSQVYLTDTQY

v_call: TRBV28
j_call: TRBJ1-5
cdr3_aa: ASSFGWTGPNQPQH

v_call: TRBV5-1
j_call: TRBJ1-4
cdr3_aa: ASSLGATNEKLF

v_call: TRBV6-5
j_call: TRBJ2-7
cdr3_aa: ATKVRRLYEQY

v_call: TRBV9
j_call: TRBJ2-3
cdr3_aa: ASSASPTGSTDTQY

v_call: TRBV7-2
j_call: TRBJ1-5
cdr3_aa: ASSLHSGTGRQPQH

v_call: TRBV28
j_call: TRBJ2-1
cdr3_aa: ASSGSSGRAYNEQF

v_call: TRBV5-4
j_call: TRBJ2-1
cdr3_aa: ASSLGGGSSYNEQF

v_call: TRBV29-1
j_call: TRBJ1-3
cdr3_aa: SAQGAASGNTIY

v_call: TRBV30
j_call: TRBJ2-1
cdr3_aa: AWSKTGRGAGNEQF

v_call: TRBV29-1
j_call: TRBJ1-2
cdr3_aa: SVKGSYGYT

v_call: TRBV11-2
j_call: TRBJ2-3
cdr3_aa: ASSPRVGAHTDTQY

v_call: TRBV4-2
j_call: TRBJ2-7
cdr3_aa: ASSQDVRGGGLYEQY

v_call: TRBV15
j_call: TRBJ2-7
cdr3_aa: ATSREPPRGGEQY

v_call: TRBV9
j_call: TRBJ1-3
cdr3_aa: ASSVGGGRGNTIY

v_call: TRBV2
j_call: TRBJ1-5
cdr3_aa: ASSPDRGQGQPQH

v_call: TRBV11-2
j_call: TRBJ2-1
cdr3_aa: ASSPLRGRRYNEQF

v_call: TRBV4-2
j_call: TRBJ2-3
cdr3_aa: ASSQDTRGTQY

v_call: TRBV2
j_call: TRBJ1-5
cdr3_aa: ASSAEGGWNQPQH

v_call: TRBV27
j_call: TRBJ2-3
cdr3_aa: ATWTGTDTQY

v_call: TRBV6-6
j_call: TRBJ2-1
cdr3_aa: ASIPSGGHNEQF

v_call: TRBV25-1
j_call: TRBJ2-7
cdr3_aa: ASQSSSLGQY

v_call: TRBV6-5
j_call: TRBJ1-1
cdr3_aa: PRGACTVNTEAF

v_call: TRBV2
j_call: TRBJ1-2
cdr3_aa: ATFSDRQTNYGYT

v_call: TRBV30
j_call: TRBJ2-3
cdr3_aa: AWRAGASTDTQY

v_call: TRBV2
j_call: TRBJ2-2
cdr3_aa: ASMGGTSASTRELF

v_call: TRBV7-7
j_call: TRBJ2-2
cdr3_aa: ASSLRDSGGIGELF

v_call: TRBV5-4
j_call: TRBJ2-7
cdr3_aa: ASSLRGEQY

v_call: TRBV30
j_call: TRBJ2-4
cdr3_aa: AWSAGEMRYIQY

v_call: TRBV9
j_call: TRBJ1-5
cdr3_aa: ASSVTDGNQPQH

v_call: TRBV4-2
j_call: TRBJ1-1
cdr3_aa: ASSQGQQGNTEAF

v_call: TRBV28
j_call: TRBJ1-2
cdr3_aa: ASRILQGKANYGYT

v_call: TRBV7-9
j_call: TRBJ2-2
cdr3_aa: SSSSTGGGTGELF

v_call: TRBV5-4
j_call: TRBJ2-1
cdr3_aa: ASILGAGVGNNEQF

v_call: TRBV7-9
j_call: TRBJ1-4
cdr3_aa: ASSWRTGGDGKLF

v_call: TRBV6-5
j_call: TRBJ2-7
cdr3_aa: ASSYRAGGPYEQY

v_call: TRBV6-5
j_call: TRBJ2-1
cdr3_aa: ASSLGLAGVYNEQF

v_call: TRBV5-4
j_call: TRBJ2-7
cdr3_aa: ASSQGKAGVYEQY

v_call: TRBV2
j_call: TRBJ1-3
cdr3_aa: ASSRWGGSGNTIY

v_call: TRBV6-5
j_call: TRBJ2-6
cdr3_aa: ASSYEAGGANVLT

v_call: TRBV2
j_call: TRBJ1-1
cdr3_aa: ASGVRYTEAF

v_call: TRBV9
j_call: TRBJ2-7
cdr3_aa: ASSVGQAPYEQY

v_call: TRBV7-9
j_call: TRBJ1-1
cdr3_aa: ASSADRNTEAF

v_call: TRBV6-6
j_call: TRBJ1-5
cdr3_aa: ASSYSSGMPQH

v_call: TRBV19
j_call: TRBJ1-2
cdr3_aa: ASSTSRGGADGYT

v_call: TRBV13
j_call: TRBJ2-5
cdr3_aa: ASSSGGGETQY

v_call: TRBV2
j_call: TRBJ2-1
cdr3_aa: ASSLKAGEKMWGEQF

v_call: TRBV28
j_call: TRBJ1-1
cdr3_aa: ASSLPKNTEAF

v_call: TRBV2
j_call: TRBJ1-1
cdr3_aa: ASDRGTEAF

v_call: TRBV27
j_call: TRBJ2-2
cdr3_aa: ASSGLASNTGELF

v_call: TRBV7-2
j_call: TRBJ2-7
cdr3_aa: ASSERGDREDEQY

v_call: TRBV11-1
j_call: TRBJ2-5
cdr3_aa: ASSLWGVSETQY

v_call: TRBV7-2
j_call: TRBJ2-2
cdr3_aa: ASSQKGQGANTGELF

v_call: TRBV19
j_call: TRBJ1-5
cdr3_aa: ASTSGQVNQPQH

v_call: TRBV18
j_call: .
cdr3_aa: ASSLGQGRNEQY

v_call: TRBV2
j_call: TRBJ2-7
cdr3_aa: ASRIGFGGLSDEQY

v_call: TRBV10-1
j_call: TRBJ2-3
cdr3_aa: ASSSSGGADTQY

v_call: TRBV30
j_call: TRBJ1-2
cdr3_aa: AWGGGFVRGYT

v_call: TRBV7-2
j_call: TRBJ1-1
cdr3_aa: ASSNTGGTEAF